A selection of T cell receptor beta chains follows, all from one sample in a study of CD8 T cells in ankylosing spondylitis. TCRdb re-called the 5' RACE reads through MiXCR, storing one row per CDR3 protein. The sample has 200,000 to 300,000 distinct CDR3 sequences; more than 25% are singletons. Material for sequencing was blood, either unsorted or a sorted T cell fraction (not recorded which). These receptors were taken from a male donor with ankylosing spondylitis or in good health (not recorded which). Each CDR3 is given with its conserved first and last residue. D genes are given only for firm matches. Clone size, where shown, is once, few, many, or a class for clones that have expanded.

TRBJ2-6 NA few TRBV6-1 CASSRGARGANVLTF TGTGCCAGCAGTCGGGGGGCGCGAGGGGCCAACGTCCTGACTTTC
TRBJ1-1 TRBD1 NA TRBV10-2 CASSEGTGAFF TGCGCCAGCAGTGAGGGGACAGGAGCTTTCTTT
TRBJ2-7 NA few TRBV6-1 CASSAPGSLSYEQYF TGTGCCAGCAGTGCCCCGGGATCCCTCTCCTACGAGCAGTACTTC
TRBJ1-5 NA few TRBV15 CATSTDINSNQPQHF TGTGCCACCAGCACCGACATCAATAGCAATCAGCCCCAGCATTTT
TRBJ2-6 NA once TRBV24-1 CATRGSGANVLTF TGTGCCACCCGTGGTTCTGGGGCCAACGTCCTGACTTTC
TRBJ1-6 TRBD1 NA TRBV5-6 CASSSTTGRGNSPLHF TGTGCCAGCAGCTCCACGACAGGGAGGGGTAATTCACCCCTCCACTTT
TRBJ1-2 NA NA TRBV28 CASSLLTVEAYGYTF TGTGCCAGCAGTTTGTTGACAGTAGAGGCCTATGGCTACACCTTC
TRBJ2-5 NA many TRBV10-3 CAIKAIGQETQYF TGTGCCATCAAAGCCATAGGCCAAGAGACCCAGTACTTC
TRBJ1-4 NA NA TRBV5-5 CASSLIFTGNEKLFF TGTGCCAGCAGCTTGATCTTTACAGGGAATGAAAAACTGTTTTTT
TRBJ2-7 TRBD2 few TRBV4-1 CASSQDPAGGLREQYF TGCGCCAGCAGCCAAGATCCGGCGGGGGGGCTAAGGGAGCAGTACTTC
TRBJ1-4 NA NA TRBV12-3/TRBV12-4 CASSAPNEKLFF TGTGCCAGCAGCGCTCCTAATGAAAAACTGTTTTTT
TRBJ2-7 NA many TRBV12-3/TRBV12-4 CASSFSIGDEQYF TGTGCCAGCAGTTTTAGTATAGGGGACGAGCAGTACTTC
TRBJ2-3 NA NA TRBV7-2 CASSWRVRGRSTDTQYF TGTGCCAGCAGCTGGAGGGTGCGGGGGCGCAGCACAGATACGCAGTATTTT
TRBJ1-6 NA NA TRBV7-8 CASSPGGRPNSPLHF TGTGCCAGCAGCCCAGGTGGTCGCCCTAATTCACCCCTCCACTTT
TRBJ2-5 NA NA TRBV28 CASSTLRGETQYF TGTGCCAGCAGTACCCTAAGGGGAGAGACCCAGTACTTC
TRBJ2-5 NA NA TRBV18 CASSQIRDQTGGTQYF TGTGCCAGCTCACAAATCCGGGACCAAACTGGGGGGACCCAGTACTTC
TRBJ2-2 NA few TRBV20-1 CSAPGTVDLVGELFF TGCAGTGCCCCAGGGACGGTTGATCTTGTCGGGGAGCTGTTTTTT
TRBJ2-7 NA NA TRBV3-1 CASSQNTSPLHEQYF TGTGCCAGCAGCCAAAATACGAGCCCACTCCACGAGCAGTACTTC
TRBJ2-7 NA few TRBV7-2 CASSESLRQSYEQYF TGTGCCAGCAGCGAAAGCCTACGACAGTCCTACGAGCAGTACTTC
TRBJ2-5 TRBD2 few TRBV9 CASSVGGVQETQYF TGTGCCAGCAGCGTTGGGGGGGTCCAAGAGACCCAGTACTTC
TRBJ2-3 TRBD2 NA TRBV12-3/TRBV12-4 CASSPPGLAGTDTQYF TGTGCCAGCAGCCCCCCCGGACTAGCGGGCACAGATACGCAGTATTTT
TRBJ2-4 NA NA TRBV20-1 CSAPHPVAKNIQYF TGCAGTGCTCCCCACCCAGTAGCCAAAAACATTCAGTACTTC
TRBJ2-1 TRBD1 NA TRBV6-5 CASSYLSGQGNEQFF TGTGCCAGCAGTTACCTATCGGGACAGGGCAATGAGCAGTTCTTC
TRBJ2-5 TRBD1 few TRBV29-1 CSVEGQGETQYF TGCAGCGTTGAGGGACAGGGAGAGACCCAGTACTTC
TRBJ1-5 NA few TRBV6-2/TRBV6-3 CASSYWGTSNQPQHF TGTGCCAGCAGTTACTGGGGGACGAGCAATCAGCCCCAGCATTTT
TRBJ2-1 TRBD1 NA TRBV18 CASSLTGQGNEQFF TGTGCCAGCTCACTGACAGGACAGGGCAATGAGCAGTTCTTC
TRBJ2-3 NA few TRBV5-1 CASSYGAGDTQYF TGCGCCAGCAGCTACGGGGCTGGAGATACGCAGTATTTT
TRBJ1-2 TRBD1 few TRBV10-3 CAISPTDRATHGYTF TGTGCCATCAGTCCCACGGACAGGGCCACCCATGGCTACACCTTC
TRBJ2-3 TRBD2 NA TRBV2 CASSTWDYPTVLGTDTQYF TGTGCCAGCAGTACTTGGGACTACCCCACAGTCCTTGGCACAGATACGCAGTATTTT
TRBJ2-7 TRBD1 NA TRBV11-2 CASSLGTGLYEQYF TGTGCCAGCAGCCTAGGGACAGGCTTATACGAGCAGTACTTC
TRBJ1-5 NA NA TRBV20-1 CSGEVGVGQPQHF TGCAGTGGTGAGGTGGGGGTTGGGCAGCCCCAGCATTTT
TRBJ2-7 TRBD2 NA TRBV20-1 CSARDIAGGPYEQYF TGCAGTGCTAGAGATATAGCGGGGGGGCCCTACGAGCAGTACTTC
TRBJ2-3 NA NA TRBV10-3 CAISEGGGADTQYF TGTGCCATCAGTGAAGGGGGGGGGGCGGATACGCAGTATTTT
TRBJ2-2 NA NA TRBV7-8 CASSLVGRGGELFF TGTGCCAGCAGCTTAGTTGGTCGGGGCGGGGAGCTGTTTTTT
TRBJ2-7 NA few TRBV27 CASSSGHRSFYEQYF TGTGCCAGCAGTTCGGGACACAGGTCATTCTACGAGCAGTACTTC
TRBJ2-6 TRBD1 few TRBV10-3 CAISVGTAFSGANVLTF TGTGCCATCAGTGTGGGGACAGCCTTCTCTGGGGCCAACGTCCTGACTTTC
TRBJ2-7 NA NA TRBV28 CASSSYRVSQYF TGTGCCAGCAGTTCCTACAGGGTATCGCAGTACTTC
TRBJ2-3 NA NA TRBV5-8 CASSLAWTDLDQQYF TGTGCCAGCAGCTTGGCGTGGACGGACCTCGACCAGCAGTATTTT
TRBJ2-7 TRBD1 few TRBV6-5 CASSSDRASYEQYF TGTGCCAGCAGTTCCGACAGGGCCTCCTACGAGCAGTACTTC
TRBJ1-1 NA NA TRBV14 CASSQRTFGGKAFF TGTGCCAGCAGCCAACGGACATTTGGGGGTAAAGCTTTCTTT
TRBJ1-1 NA few TRBV12-3/TRBV12-4 CASSPRLGVNTEAFF TGTGCCAGCAGTCCCCGGCTGGGCGTGAACACTGAAGCTTTCTTT
TRBJ2-4 TRBD1 NA TRBV7-9 CASSRGQAGENIQYF TGTGCCAGCAGCCGCGGACAGGCGGGCGAAAACATTCAGTACTTC
TRBJ2-7 TRBD2 few TRBV7-6 CASSLVASGGAYEQYF TGTGCCAGCAGCTTAGTTGCTAGCGGGGGGGCCTACGAGCAGTACTTC
TRBJ2-3 TRBD2 few TRBV20-1 CSASRTSSDTQYF TGCAGTGCTAGTAGGACTAGCTCAGATACGCAGTATTTT
TRBJ2-3 TRBD2 NA TRBV9 CASSVTGGDYNTDTQYF TGTGCCAGCAGCGTAACGGGGGGGGACTACAACACAGATACGCAGTATTTT
TRBJ1-2 NA NA TRBV5-1 CASSPGETGGYTF TGCGCCAGCAGCCCGGGGGAGACGGGAGGCTACACCTTC
TRBJ2-1 TRBD2 NA TRBV20-1 CSANVAGGVNEQFF TGCAGTGCAAACGTAGCGGGGGGCGTCAATGAGCAGTTCTTC
TRBJ2-7 TRBD1 few TRBV6-6 CASRTGGVEQYF TGTGCCAGCAGGACAGGGGGCGTAGAGCAGTACTTC
TRBJ1-3 NA NA TRBV6-5 CASSYSGTSGNTIYF TGTGCCAGCAGTTACTCGGGGACAAGCGGAAACACCATATATTTT
TRBJ1-1 TRBD1 NA TRBV20-1 CSATDRGDEAFF TGCAGTGCTACGGACAGGGGGGATGAAGCTTTCTTT
TRBJ2-7 TRBD1 few TRBV10-3 CAISRQGVTYEQYF TGTGCCATCAGTAGACAGGGTGTGACCTACGAGCAGTACTTC
TRBJ1-5 TRBD1 NA TRBV6-1 CASSPGQGSRQPQHF TGTGCCAGCAGTCCGGGACAGGGGTCAAGGCAGCCCCAGCATTTT
TRBJ1-2 NA NA TRBV5-1 CASSRDINYGYTF TGCGCCAGCAGCAGGGATATCAACTATGGCTACACCTTC
TRBJ2-1 NA few TRBV7-2 CASSLGPATYNEQFF TGTGCCAGCAGCTTGGGACCCGCCACCTACAATGAGCAGTTCTTC
TRBJ2-2 TRBD1 NA TRBV29-1 CSVWTGLTGELFF TGCAGCGTCTGGACAGGATTGACCGGGGAGCTGTTTTTT